This T cell receptor (beta chain) was obtained from a study of T cells after yellow fever vaccination. Making TCR cDNA involved 5'RACE template switching, which added UMIs and a universal primer site. Each CDR3 protein gets one entry after TCRdb re-called the 5' RACE reads with MiXCR. The data contain about 350,000 distinct CDR3 sequences, roughly 4.3% of them seen just once; the ten biggest clones take up around 24%. Points from the study as a whole: Clonotypes found in both CD4 and CD8 compartments made up a small share. Booster sampling recovered most clones from primary vaccination (roughly 96% CD4, 80% to 90% CD8). Abundant contaminating clonotypes from the bulk population could appear in FACS-sorted repertoires.

Germline V CDR1 and CDR2: LNHNV, YYDKDF (reference sequence). The CDR3 is 13 amino acids. V lost 4 bases to trimming and J lost 7 bases; unmatched junction nucleotides: 7. This clonotype was counted ten times or more. Its antigen is unidentified. The rearrangement uses TRBV15 and TRBJ2-7; the match to TRBD1 covers 7 bases. The sequences come from PBMCs, collected 5 days after the yellow fever booster vaccination. The clonotype originates from a man younger than 30 who received the YFV17D yellow fever vaccine. CDR3 in amino acids: CATSIETGREQYF. The CDR3 coding sequence is TGTGCCACCAGCATCGAGACAGGGCGGGAGCAGTACTTC.